The 20 T cell receptor beta chains in this list originate from one sample, sequenced in a study of blood T cells in healthy people across ages. Sample-barcoded 5' priming and a J-beta primer mix drove a second PCR of 7 to 11 cycles. Each CDR3 protein gets one entry after TCRdb re-called the 5' RACE reads with MiXCR. The sample yields roughly 800,000 distinct CDR3 sequences, 20% to 30% seen once. The same specimen was also included in a second study, on T cells of mothers and their children.

Sequencing input: blood. The receptors here all came from a boy between 5 and 17 years old in good health.

This clonotype was observed a few times. The chain couples TRBV3-1 to TRBJ2-7, with D uncertain. CDR1 is LGHDT, CDR2 YNNKEL, per germline (reference sequence). This CDR3 region has 14 residues. V was clipped by 4 bases and J by 5 bases, with 15 bases between them. CDR3 bases: TGTGCCAGCAGCCCCCGTCTGGGTAAGAACGAGCAGTACTTC. Translating gives CASSPRLGKNEQYF.

The V gene is TRBV7-9, the J gene TRBJ2-5; possible D gene TRBD1, 6 bases. Gene TRBJ2-7 matches the end of the DNA better, so the J call may be wrong. This CDR3 spans 14 amino acids. Germline CDR1 is SEHNR and CDR2 is FQNEAQ (reference sequence). As DNA, the CDR3 is TGTGCCAGCAGCTCCGGTGGACAGACCTACGAGCAGTACTTC. Its protein is CASSSGGQTYEQYF.

The chain joins TRBV5-1 to TRBJ2-3, with 9 bases aligning to TRBD1. Losses at the gene ends were 5 bases for V and 4 bases for J; bases not matched to a gene: 14. Looked up from germline, CDR1 is SGHRS and CDR2 is YFSETQ. The CDR3 has 17 residues. Here the CDR3 DNA reads TGCGCCAGCAGTCATATCTCCGGGACAGGGACCTCAGATACGCAGTATTTT. Protein: CASSHISGTGTSDTQYF.

The chain uses TRBV9 and TRBJ2-5; a possible D gene is TRBD1 (6 bases). The CDR3 extends over 15 amino acids. The V gene lost 0 bases and the J gene lost 0 bases, with 9 bases spanning the gap. The germline V gene encodes CDR1 SGDLS and CDR2 YYNGEE. CDR3 nucleotide sequence: TGTGCCAGCAGCGTAGAATGGACAGACCAAGAGACCCAGTACTTC. As protein: CASSVEWTDQETQYF.

This clonotype has only a few counts. The chain is built from TRBV5-1 and TRBJ2-5; D assignment may be TRBD1 or TRBD2 (5 bases each). Trimming took 9 bases from V and 2 from J, leaving 14 bases between them. The CDR3 is 13 residues long. Per the germline V gene, CDR1 is SGHRS and CDR2 is YFSETQ. The CDR3 spells CATSRDGQETQYF. CDR3 bases: TGCGCCACGTCGAGGGACGGACAAGAGACCCAGTACTTC.

There are a few counts of this clonotype. The chain has TRBV7-9 and TRBJ1-4; no clear D. Trimming removed 5 bases from V and 8 bases from J, with 15 bases in between. The CDR3 covers 14 residues. Germline-derived CDR1 and CDR2 are SEHNR and FQNEAQ (reference sequence). CDR3 nucleotides: TGTGCCAGCAGCACTACGATGCAGATAGAAAAACTGTTTTTT. It is translated as CASSTTMQIEKLFF. Together with reference TRBV7-9 and TRBJ1-4, the CDR3 gives the full variable domain: DTGVSQNPRHKITKRGQNVTFRCDPISEHNRLYWYRQTLGQGPEFLTYFQNEAQLEKSRLLSDRFSAERPKGSFSTLEIQRTEQGDSAMYLCASSTTMQIEKLFFGSGTQLSVL.

Concerning this clonotype: A read error may produce the germline difference seen at one junction end. The chain has TRBV30 and TRBJ2-1, with D perhaps TRBD2 (6 bases). The CDR3 is made up of 13 amino acids. The germline V gene has CDR1 GTSNPN and CDR2 SVGIG (reference sequence). The DNA for the CDR3 is TGCGCCTGGAGTGGAGGGCCTTACAATGAGCAGTTCTTC. Its protein product is CAWSGGPYNEQFF.

The chain links TRBV30 to TRBJ1-4; TRBD1 matches 9 bases. The CDR3 is 15 amino acids. Trimming cost V 3 bases and J 10 bases; bases outside gene matches: 12. Per the germline V gene, CDR1 is GTSNPN and CDR2 is SVGIG (reference sequence). CDR3 nucleotide sequence: TGTGCCTGGAGCCTCAGTTGGACAGGGGAAGGAAAACTGTTTTTT. Translation gives CAWSLSWTGEGKLFF. Filled out from reference TRBV30 and TRBJ1-4, the complete variable domain reads SQTIHQWPATLVQPVGSPLSLECTVEGTSNPNLYWYRQAAGRGLQLLFYSVGIGQISSEVPQNLSASRPQDRQFILSSKKLLLSDSGFYLCAWSLSWTGEGKLFFGSGTQLSVL.

The chain joins TRBV28 to TRBJ2-7; 7 positions agree with TRBD2. CDR3 length: 14 amino acids. V lost 1 base and J lost 4; bases outside the gene matches: 4. Germline CDR1 is MDHEN and CDR2 is SYDVKM. CDR3: CASSLFGGVYEQYF. The CDR3 DNA reads as TGTGCCAGCAGTTTATTTGGGGGGGTTTACGAGCAGTACTTC.

This clonotype was observed a handful of times. The genes are TRBV3-1 and TRBJ2-5; TRBD2 aligns across 8 bases. The DNA end lines up better with TRBJ2-7; the J call may be wrong. This CDR3 has 14 residues. Per the germline V gene, CDR1 is LGHDT and CDR2 is YNNKEL (reference sequence). In nucleotides, the CDR3 is TGTGCCAGCAGTCGAAGCGGGGGCCAGGACGAGCAGTACTTC. Translation gives CASSRSGGQDEQYF.

The CDR3 reads CSATPPGTYEQYF. CDR3 in DNA: TGCAGTGCTACTCCCCCGGGAACCTACGAGCAGTACTTC. The gene calls are TRBV20-1 and TRBJ2-7, with D perhaps TRBD2 (5 bases). V lost 4 bases and J 2 bases, leaving 12 bases between the germline ends. CDR1 and CDR2 (germline): DFQATT, SNEGSKA (reference sequence). This CDR3 region has 13 residues.

The V call is TRBV28, the J call TRBJ2-7, with TRBD1 matching over 8 bases. The CDR3 is 13 amino acids. V was clipped by 6 bases and J by 2 bases; unmatched bases: 3. Germline CDR1 is MDHEN and CDR2 is SYDVKM. The CDR3 spells CASRDRDPYEQYF. The CDR3 DNA reads TGTGCCAGCAGGGACAGGGATCCCTACGAGCAGTACTTC.

The genes are TRBV20-1 and TRBJ2-2, with 11 bases fitting TRBD1. The CDR3 consists of 16 residues. Trimming removed 7 bases from V and 4 bases from J; junction bases left unmatched: 11. CDR1 and CDR2 (germline): DFQATT, SNEGSKA (reference sequence). CDR3 region: CSGVYTGTGGTGELFF. The CDR3 nucleotides read TGCAGTGGCGTATACACCGGGACAGGGGGCACCGGGGAGCTGTTTTTT.

This clonotype was detected a few times. The chain joins TRBV10-3 to TRBJ1-4, with 9 positions matching TRBD1. Losses at the gene ends were 6 bases for V and 8 bases for J; bases not matched to a gene: 7. CDR1 and CDR2 from the germline V gene are ENHRY and SYGVKD. The CDR3 sequence is 14 residues long. The CDR3 here is CAISDPGQGEKLFF. As DNA, the CDR3 is TGTGCCATCAGCGACCCCGGACAGGGGGAAAAACTGTTTTTT.

Points on this clonotype: This likely comes from a read error, as the CDR3 has no conserved phenylalanine or tryptophan at its end. The rearrangement joins TRBV6-5 to TRBJ2-5; 8 bases are shared with TRBD1. The V gene's germline CDR1 is MNHEY and CDR2 SVGAGI. The CDR3 is 15 residues long. Trimming took 2 bases from V and 4 from J; bases not matched to a gene: 6. CDR3 region: CASSYGQGKGETQYL. DNA of the CDR3: TGTGCCAGCAGTTACGGACAGGGAAAGGGAGAGACCCAGTACCTC.

In its sample, this clonotype was seen a few times. CDR3 sequence reads: CASSRTGDSSPLHF. The CDR3 region has the DNA TGTGCCAGCAGCCGTACAGGGGATAGTTCACCCCTCCACTTT. V gene TRBV7-2 combines with J gene TRBJ1-6, with 7 bases that match TRBD1. The V gene end was trimmed by 5 bases and the J gene end by 9 bases; junction bases not matched to a gene: 7. The CDR3 loop spans 14 amino acids. Germline CDR1 and CDR2: SGHTA and FQGNSA.

This clonotype has a handful of counts. The V gene is TRBV4-2, the J gene TRBJ2-5; the D gene is possibly TRBD2 (6 bases). The CDR3 contains 16 residues. Germline V gene lookup returns CDR1 LGHNA and CDR2 YNFKEQ. The V end lost 0 bases, the J end lost 5 bases, and 16 bases lay between the germline ends. In DNA, the CDR3 is TGTGCCAGCAGCCAAGATCTATTACTAGCCCGCGAGACCCAGTACTTC. Protein sequence: CASSQDLLLARETQYF.

This clonotype was picked up a small number of times. The junction departs from the called germline gene at one end, perhaps through a read error. The genes are TRBV7-7 and TRBJ2-2, with a possible D match to TRBD1 (5 bases). This CDR3 comprises 13 residues. Germline CDR1 is SSHAT and CDR2 is FNYEAQ (reference sequence). The CDR3 region has the DNA TGTGCTAGCAGCAGACAGATCACCGGGGAGCTGTTTTTT. It codes for CASSRQITGELFF.

The V gene is TRBV12-2, the J gene TRBJ2-5; TRBD1, the table's D call, was not compared with the DNA. The DNA matches TRBJ2-1 better at its end, which makes the J call doubtful. TRBV12-2 is shown as a pseudogene. This CDR3 contains 14 residues. CDR3 sequence (DNA): TGTGCAAGTCGCTTCTCGGGGGGCCCCTATGAGCAGTTCTTC. Its translation: CASRFSGGPYEQFF.

This clonotype has just a few counts. The chain recombines TRBV3-1 with TRBJ2-1; D could derive from TRBD1 or TRBD2 (5 bases each). With the DNA end fitting TRBJ2-5 better, the J assignment may be wrong. The CDR3 contains 15 residues. Germline V gene sequence: CDR1 LGHDT, CDR2 YNNKEL (reference sequence). CDR3 loop: CASSQVGVRRETQYF. Here the CDR3 DNA reads TGTGCCAGCAGCCAAGTGGGGGTAAGGCGGGAGACCCAGTACTTC.